The 15 T cell receptor beta chains below were found in one sample sequenced in a study of spatial heterogeneity in lung cancer. TCRdb called the 5' RACE reads again in MiXCR, with one record for every CDR3 protein. The data contain about 92,000 distinct CDR3 sequences, 10% to 15% of them seen just once; the ten biggest clones take up roughly two fifths. The time point was: sample taken at primary tumor resection. TCRs were sequenced from unsorted whole RNA of tumor, nontumor lung or PBMC. This sample comprised PBMCs, obtained at surgery. These receptors were collected from a male donor with early-stage non-small cell lung cancer.

This clonotype was seen more than once but under ten times. The V and J genes are TRBV5-1 and TRBJ2-7; D not certain. Germline loops: CDR1 SGHRS, CDR2 YFSETQ. The CDR3 length is 15 residues. Between the trimmed V and J ends, which lost 0 bases and 5 bases, there was a span of 15 bases. CDR3 amino acids: CASSLARATSDEQYF. The CDR3, as DNA: TGCGCCAGCAGCTTGGCCCGGGCCACTTCGGACGAGCAGTACTTC.

In its sample, this clonotype was seen a few times. The chain combines TRBV20-1 with TRBJ2-7, with 9 bases lining up with TRBD2. Germline-derived CDR1 and CDR2 are DFQATT and SNEGSKA (reference sequence). The CDR3 has 15 amino acids. The J segment lost 7 bases and the V segment lost 0 bases, leaving 10 bases of the junction unmatched. The CDR3 sequence is CSARDLAGAGGEQYF. For the CDR3, the DNA is TGCAGTGCTAGAGATTTAGCGGGAGCTGGCGGGGAGCAGTACTTC.

The gene calls are TRBV7-2 and TRBJ2-5; D is undetermined. V was cut by 1 base and J by 1 base, with 13 bases left in between. The CDR3 is 16 residues long. CDR1 and CDR2 from the germline V gene are SGHTA and FQGNSA. The CDR3 DNA follows: TGTGCCAGCAGCTTAGGTAACTCCATGCTCCAAGAGACCCAGTACTTC. Protein: CASSLGNSMLQETQYF.

This clonotype has ten or more counts. The V call is TRBV7-3, the J call TRBJ1-6, with 7 bases matching TRBD1. The CDR3 spans 16 residues. J was trimmed by 14 bases and V by 1 base; bases with no gene match: 14. CDR1 and CDR2 from the germline V gene are SGHTA and FQGTGA. This CDR3 reads CASSLRGTALRITLHF. The CDR3 bases are TGTGCCAGCAGCTTAAGGGGGACAGCGTTGCGAATCACCCTCCACTTT.

The V call is TRBV4-3, the J call TRBJ1-4; D is unclear. V lost 0 bases to trimming and J lost 4 bases, with 6 bases between them. The CDR3 has 14 residues. The germline V gene encodes CDR1 LGHNA and CDR2 YSLEER. The CDR3 loop is CASSQDVVNEKLFF. The CDR3 bases are TGCGCCAGCAGCCAAGATGTAGTTAATGAAAAACTGTTTTTT.

The rearrangement links TRBV9 to TRBJ2-3; a weak D match, TRBD2 (6 bases). Looked up from germline, CDR1 is SGDLS and CDR2 is YYNGEE. The CDR3 has 16 amino acids. Trimming pared 3 bases from V and 2 bases from J, leaving 16 bases between. CDR3 sequence: CASSERGGGNTDTQYF. The DNA of the CDR3 is TGTGCCAGCAGCGAGAGGGGCGGAGGGAACACAGATACGCAGTATTTT.

The chain links TRBV20-1 to TRBJ1-6; D gene unclear. This CDR3 is 13 amino acids long. V was clipped by 5 bases and J by 6 bases, with 11 bases between them. CDR1 and CDR2 from the germline V gene are DFQATT and SNEGSKA (reference sequence). The CDR3 DNA sequence: TGCAGTGCTGACTCAACCATTAATTCACCCCTCCACTTT. Translating gives CSADSTINSPLHF.

This clonotype was counted many times. The genes are TRBV6-2 or TRBV6-3 and TRBJ2-6; D gene ambiguous. Looked up from germline, CDR1 is MNHEY and CDR2 is SVGEGT. The CDR3 spans 14 residues. V shed 5 bases and J shed 1 base, with 6 bases lying between them. CDR3 DNA: TGTGCCAGCAGTAGGTATTCTGGGGCCAACGTCCTGACTTTC. Its protein is CASSRYSGANVLTF.

The J gene is TRBJ2-1, the V gene TRBV7-9; the D is unclear. Germline CDR1 reads SEHNR; CDR2 reads FQNEAQ (reference sequence). The CDR3 totals 14 residues. Trimming stripped 4 bases from V and 9 bases from J, with 16 bases between. For the CDR3, the DNA is TGTGCCAGCAGCTCCGAATCCCACAGTGCTGAGCAGTTCTTC. This gives the protein CASSSESHSAEQFF.

The genes are TRBV6-6 and TRBJ1-1; D is perhaps TRBD1 (6 bases). This CDR3 contains 15 residues. Germline V lookup: CDR1 MNHNY, CDR2 SVGAGI (reference sequence). V shed 5 bases and J shed 2 bases, with 15 bases lying between them. DNA of the CDR3: TGTGCCAGCAGTCGGACCCCCAGGGGTAACACTGAAGCTTTCTTT. Translation: CASSRTPRGNTEAFF.

The sample holds a few counts of this clonotype. The chain uses TRBV5-1 and TRBJ1-2; D is unclear. The V gene's germline CDR1 is SGHRS and CDR2 YFSETQ. The CDR3 is 15 residues long. V was trimmed by 4 bases and J by 0 bases, leaving 13 bases between them. The CDR3 sequence: CASSEQPNSNYGYTF. CDR3 nucleotides: TGCGCCAGCAGCGAACAACCCAATTCTAACTATGGCTACACCTTC.

The table lists this clonotype with many counts. The chain joins TRBV9 to TRBJ1-3; the D gene is possibly TRBD1 (5 bases). The CDR3 runs to 16 residues. V lost 3 bases and J 2 bases, leaving 15 bases between the germline ends. CDR1 SGDLS and CDR2 YYNGEE come from the germline V gene. The CDR3, as DNA: TGTGCCAGCAGCGCCCTTTCAGGGTTCCCTGGAAACACCATATATTTT. Translated, it gives CASSALSGFPGNTIYF.

The chain joins TRBV3-1 to TRBJ1-6; D uncertain. With 0 bases removed from V and 9 bases from J, the gap between germline ends came to 15 bases. Germline assignment: CDR1 LGHDT and CDR2 YNNKEL (reference sequence). This CDR3 region has 16 residues. The CDR3 DNA follows: TGTGCCAGCAGCCAAGATCTGGCAGGTCGGGCTTCACCCCTCCACTTT. Translating it yields CASSQDLAGRASPLHF.

This clonotype was counted a few times. The CDR3 protein is CASSSTGLSTDTQYF. CDR3 bases: TGTGCCAGCAGTTCGACAGGACTTAGCACAGATACGCAGTATTTT. The genes are TRBV28 and TRBJ2-3, with a possible D match to TRBD1 (6 bases). The V end lost 4 bases, the J end lost 0 bases, and 11 bases lay between the germline ends. Germline values: CDR1 MDHEN, CDR2 SYDVKM. CDR3 length equals 15 residues.

This clonotype has at least ten counts. The rearrangement joins TRBV7-9 to TRBJ2-3; D is possibly TRBD2 (6 bases). V was pared by 1 base and J by 4 bases, with 12 bases between. CDR1 SEHNR and CDR2 FQNEAQ come from the germline V gene (reference sequence). This CDR3 has 15 amino acids. The CDR3 DNA sequence: TGTGCCAGCAGCTTAGTACTAGCTTTAGCAGATACGCAGTATTTT. Translating it yields CASSLVLALADTQYF. Variable domain in full (rest from reference TRBV7-9 and TRBJ2-3): DTGVSQNPRHKITKRGQNVTFRCDPISEHNRLYWYRQTLGQGPEFLTYFQNEAQLEKSRLLSDRFSAERPKGSFSTLEIQRTEQGDSAMYLCASSLVLALADTQYFGPGTRLTVL.